Following are 18 T cell receptor beta chains from one sample sequenced in a study of CD8 T cells in Susac syndrome. Random hexamers were used to reverse transcribe the RNA input (about 0.5 to 1 ug). TCRdb re-derived calls from the immunoSEQ multiplex PCR reads in MiXCR, one entry per CDR3 protein. Here the sample spans about 300,000 distinct CDR3 sequences, 90% to 95% being singletons. The sample comprised CD4+ T cells from PBMCs. The receptors come from a human donor with multiple sclerosis.

The gene calls are TRBV25-1 and TRBJ1-2; possible D gene TRBD1, 5 bases. Trimming left V 1 base short and J 3 bases short, with 15 bases between. The CDR3 runs 16 residues. Germline CDR1 is MGHDK and CDR2 is SYGVNS. This chain's CDR3 is CASSELGWGGDYGYTF. In DNA form, the CDR3 reads TGTGCCAGCAGTGAATTAGGTTGGGGAGGGGACTATGGCTACACCTTC.

V and J are TRBV12-5 and TRBJ1-3; D not certain. V dropped 4 bases and J dropped 2 bases, with 6 bases sitting between them. The CDR3 consists of 13 residues. Looked up from germline, CDR1 is LGHNT and CDR2 is FRNRAP. The DNA for the CDR3 is TGTGCTAGTGGTTACGGCGCTGGAAACACCATATATTTT. The encoded protein is CASGYGAGNTIYF. The complete variable domain, with remaining parts taken from reference TRBV12-5 and TRBJ1-3, reads DARVTQTPRHKVTEMGQEVTMRCQPILGHNTVFWYRQTMMQGLELLAYFRNRAPLDDSGMPKDRFSAEMPDATLATLKIQPSEPRDSAVYFCASGYGAGNTIYFGEGSWLTVV.

The chain carries TRBV6-5 and TRBJ2-3, with 7 bases that match TRBD2. Trimming at V came to 5 bases and at J to 1 base, leaving 3 bases not matched to a gene. Germline V gives CDR1 MNHEY, CDR2 SVGAGI. The CDR3 runs 14 residues. The CDR3 DNA reads TGTGCCAGCAGTCGGGGGGACGGCACAGATACGCAGTATTTT. Translation gives CASSRGDGTDTQYF.

A few counts support this clonotype. The chain recombines TRBV30 with TRBJ2-5, with 11 bases fitting TRBD2. Per germline, CDR1 GTSNPN and CDR2 SVGIG (reference sequence). The V and J ends lost 3 bases and 2 bases, in that order; junction bases with no gene match: 5. The CDR3 is 15 amino acids. CDR3 nucleotides: TGTGCCTGGAGCCCCGGGACTAGCGGACAAGAGACCCAGTACTTC. Amino acid sequence: CAWSPGTSGQETQYF. The full variable domain, rest sourced from reference TRBV30 and TRBJ2-5, is SQTIHQWPATLVQPVGSPLSLECTVEGTSNPNLYWYRQAAGRGLQLLFYSVGIGQISSEVPQNLSASRPQDRQFILSSKKLLLSDSGFYLCAWSPGTSGQETQYFGPGTRLLVL.

The gene calls are TRBV19 and TRBJ1-1; D is undetermined. V was trimmed by 6 bases and J by 0 bases, leaving 17 bases between them. This CDR3 contains 16 residues. Germline loops: CDR1 LNHDA, CDR2 SQIVND (reference sequence). CDR3 sequence reads: CASRIEAARVNTEAFF. The CDR3 bases are TGTGCCAGTAGGATCGAAGCCGCAAGGGTGAACACTGAAGCTTTCTTT.

The chain employs TRBV11-1 and TRBJ2-5; TRBD2 agrees at 11 bases. Germline assignment: CDR1 SGHAT and CDR2 FQDESV (reference sequence). The CDR3 spans 20 residues. V gave up 5 bases and J gave up 4 bases; unmatched junction bases: 21. This CDR3 is CASSAYFGGKLAGGRETQYF. The CDR3 DNA follows: TGTGCCAGCAGCGCCTATTTTGGGGGAAAATTAGCGGGAGGGAGAGAGACCCAGTACTTC.

J is TRBJ2-5 and V is TRBV24-1, with 7 bases fitting TRBD2. J lost 4 bases, V lost 4 bases, and 8 bases had no gene match. This CDR3 region has 15 residues. CDR1 and CDR2 from the germline V gene are KGHDR and SFDVKD. CDR3 amino acids: CATSEHRPSGETQYF. In DNA form, the CDR3 reads TGTGCCACCAGTGAACATCGGCCTAGCGGAGAGACCCAGTACTTC.

The chain couples TRBV7-2 to TRBJ1-2; the D is unclear. Germline V gene data show CDR1 as SGHTA and CDR2 as FQGNSA. This CDR3 is built from 15 residues. V lost 2 bases, J lost 4 bases, and 14 bases lay in between. The chain's CDR3 is CASSLWSGEVYGYTF. CDR3 nucleotide sequence: TGTGCCAGCAGCTTATGGTCCGGGGAGGTCTATGGCTACACCTTC.

The CDR3 DNA follows: TGTGCCAGTAGTCTAATTCCGGGAGACGTTCTGTATTTT. Translation: CASSLIPGDVLYF. This chain joins TRBV19 and TRBJ2-3; D is perhaps TRBD2 (6 bases). Germline CDR1 LNHDA, CDR2 SQIVND (reference sequence). This CDR3 spans 13 amino acids. Trimming took off 5 bases at V and 14 bases at J, with 20 bases between the two ends.

This sequence joins TRBV3-1 and TRBJ2-3, with unresolved D. With 1 base removed from V and 4 bases from J, the gap between germline ends came to 12 bases. Germline CDR1 is LGHDT and CDR2 is YNNKEL (reference sequence). The length of the CDR3 is 15 residues. Here the CDR3 DNA reads TGTGCCAGCAGCCAAGTCGCAACCCAATCAGATACGCAGTATTTT. Protein: CASSQVATQSDTQYF.

The chain combines TRBV18 with TRBJ1-1, with 8 bases aligning to TRBD1. The germline V gene encodes CDR1 KGHSH and CDR2 LQKENI. This CDR3 spans 16 amino acids. J gave up 5 bases and V 6 bases, and 14 bases lay outside the gene matches. The CDR3 region has the DNA TGTGCCAGCTCGGTAAGGACAGGGAGGAGGAAGACTGAAGCTTTCTTT. Protein: CASSVRTGRRKTEAFF.

V and J are TRBV4-1 and TRBJ2-4, with D possibly matching TRBD1 (5 bases). In germline, CDR1 is MGHRA, CDR2 YSYEKL. The CDR3 runs to 19 residues. V gave up 0 bases and J gave up 0 bases, with 18 bases separating them. In DNA form, the CDR3 reads TGCGCCAGCAGCCAAGAGTACAGGAGCCGAGCTCTAGCCAAAAACATTCAGTACTTC. It is translated as CASSQEYRSRALAKNIQYF.

The gene calls are TRBV6-1 and TRBJ2-6, with TRBD2 as a possible D gene (7 bases). Looked up from germline, CDR1 is MNHNS and CDR2 is SASEGT. Deletions cut 1 base from V and 1 base from J, with 11 bases between. This CDR3 is built from 17 residues. Here the CDR3 reads CASSEGGGRSGANVLTF. In nucleotides, the CDR3 is TGTGCCAGCAGTGAAGGGGGGGGCCGGTCTGGGGCCAACGTCCTGACTTTC.

The chain carries TRBV5-6 and TRBJ1-6; tentative D call: TRBD1 (5 bases). CDR3 length: 17 residues. Germline V gives CDR1 SGHDT, CDR2 YYEEEE. V lost 1 base, J lost 0 bases, and 11 bases lay in between. In DNA, the CDR3 is TGTGCCAGCAGCTTGAAAGGACACCTCTCCTATAATTCACCCCTCCACTTT. Encoded protein: CASSLKGHLSYNSPLHF.

The chain carries TRBV12-3 or TRBV12-4 and TRBJ1-4; no clear D gene. V dropped 5 bases and J dropped 5 bases, with 15 bases sitting between them. The CDR3 is 15 residues long. CDR3 sequence: CASSHGEGNNEKLFF. CDR3 DNA: TGTGCCAGCAGTCATGGAGAGGGTAACAATGAAAAACTGTTTTTT.

This rearrangement joins TRBV13 to TRBJ2-3; D is perhaps TRBD1 (7 bases). V lost 2 bases and J lost 2, with 14 bases in between. There are 16 residues in the CDR3. Germline loops: CDR1 PRHDT, CDR2 FYEKMQ (reference sequence). The CDR3 loop reads CASSLPQGGSTDTQYF. As DNA, the CDR3 is TGTGCCAGCAGCTTACCCCAGGGGGGTTCCACAGATACGCAGTATTTT. The whole variable domain, filled in from reference TRBV13 and TRBJ2-3, reads AAGVIQSPRHLIKEKRETATLKCYPIPRHDTVYWYQQGPGQDPQFLISFYEKMQSDKGSIPDRFSAQQFSDYHSELNMSSLELGDSALYFCASSLPQGGSTDTQYFGPGTRLTVL.

The chain uses TRBV29-1 and TRBJ2-1; D is undetermined. CDR1 is SQVTM, CDR2 ANQGSEA, per germline. V dropped 0 bases and J dropped 6 bases, with 18 bases sitting between them. The CDR3 contains 16 residues. CDR3 loop: CSVEEGSPVHSNEQFF. The CDR3 coding sequence is TGCAGCGTTGAAGAAGGGTCTCCCGTGCACAGCAATGAGCAGTTCTTC.

This clonotype was found once. The V gene is TRBV6-2 or TRBV6-3, the J gene TRBJ2-4; weak D call: TRBD2 (6 bases). Germline V gene sequence: CDR1 MNHEY, CDR2 SVGEGT. This CDR3 is 15 amino acids long. Between the trimmed V and J ends, which lost 7 bases and 2 bases, there was a span of 15 bases. The CDR3 DNA sequence: TGTGCCAGCATCGGGAATCGCGGGACCAAAAACATTCAGTACTTC. Its protein product is CASIGNRGTKNIQYF.